A selection of T cell receptor beta chains follows, all from one sample in a study of blood T cell repertoires in COVID-19. Here immunoSEQ multiplex PCR was the method, and the copy in TCRdb shows in-frame clones only, minus some. In the table there are about 85,000 clones, around 88% of which are singletons. Sequenced: peripheral blood. These receptors came from a man in his sixties with acute or convalescent COVID-19. Both conserved end residues are part of each CDR3. D genes are given only for firm matches. Clone size is not always given. Where it is, it says once, few, many or a class for expanded clones.

clone size,J gene,CDR3 length,D gene,V gene,CDR3 DNA,CDR3 protein
NA,TRBJ1-1,12,TRBD1,TRBV6-5,TGTGCCAGCAGTTACCCGACAGGGCAAGCTTTCTTT,CASSYPTGQAFF
few,TRBJ2-1,12,NA,TRBV3-1/TRBV3-2,TGTGCCAGCAGCCAAGGACAGTATGAGCAGTTCTTC,CASSQGQYEQFF
NA,TRBJ2-5,13,TRBD1,TRBV2,TGTGCCAGCAGTGAAGAGGGGGCGGAGACCCAGTACTTC,CASSEEGAETQYF
NA,TRBJ2-1,15,TRBD2,TRBV18,TGTGCCAGCTCAAGCGCCCCGGGGGGGTACAATGAGCAGTTCTTC,CASSSAPGGYNEQFF
NA,TRBJ1-1,17,NA,TRBV6-1,TGTGCCAGCAGTGAAGCAGTGGGGAGCCAGGTAAACACTGAAGCTTTCTTT,CASSEAVGSQVNTEAFF
few,TRBJ1-1,13,NA,TRBV4-3,TGCGCCAGCAGCCTTGGGCTGAACACTGAAGCTTTCTTT,CASSLGLNTEAFF
NA,TRBJ2-7,14,NA,TRBV15,TGTGCCACCAGCCGAGAAGGAGGCTCCTACGAGCAGTACTTC,CATSREGGSYEQYF
once,TRBJ2-2,15,NA,TRBV5-1,TGCGCCAGCAGCTTGTCAGGGGCGGACACCGGGGAGCTGTTTTTT,CASSLSGADTGELFF
NA,TRBJ1-6,14,TRBD1,TRBV3-1/TRBV3-2,TGTGCCAGCGCTAGGACAGGGGGGAATTCACCCCTCCACTTT,CASARTGGNSPLHF
NA,TRBJ2-1,15,TRBD2,TRBV2,TGTGCCAGCAGGACTAGCGGGGGAGGCTACAATGAGCAGTTCTTC,CASRTSGGGYNEQFF
NA,TRBJ2-3,15,NA,TRBV3-1/TRBV3-2,TGTGCCAGCAGCCCCGGGACACTGAGCACAGATACGCAGTATTTT,CASSPGTLSTDTQYF
NA,TRBJ1-5,17,TRBD1,TRBV30,TGTGCCTGGGACCCGGGACAGGGGACCCTTAGCAATCAGCCCCAGCATTTT,CAWDPGQGTLSNQPQHF
NA,TRBJ1-1,15,NA,TRBV27,TGTGCCAGCGTCCCCGGACAGCCAAAAGGGGTTGAAGCTTTCTTT,CASVPGQPKGVEAFF
few,TRBJ1-6,15,NA,TRBV11-2,TGTGCCAGCAGCTTAGGTGGGAGGCACGGTTCACCCCTCCACTTT,CASSLGGRHGSPLHF
few,TRBJ2-1,15,TRBD2,TRBV19,TGTGCCAGTAGTATAGAGGGACTAGCGGTGAATGAGCAGTTCTTC,CASSIEGLAVNEQFF
NA,TRBJ2-1,14,TRBD2,TRBV4-3,TGCGCCAGCAGCCAAGAGGGGCGGGGGGATGAGCAGTTCTTC,CASSQEGRGDEQFF
NA,TRBJ1-2,14,NA,TRBV4-2,TGTGCCAGCAGCCAAGGGGAGGGGAGAGGTGGCTACACCTTC,CASSQGEGRGGYTF
once,TRBJ2-1,16,NA,TRBV5-1,TGCGCCAGCAGCCAACAACCGGAGACGGGCTACAATGAGCAGTTCTTC,CASSQQPETGYNEQFF
NA,TRBJ2-7,14,NA,TRBV12-5,TGTGCTAGTGGTTTGAGGTCTCAGGGGTTTGGGCAGTACTTC,CASGLRSQGFGQYF
NA,TRBJ2-1,15,TRBD2,TRBV3-1/TRBV3-2,TGTGCCAGCAGCCAATCTTTGCGGGGGGACAATGAGCAGTTCTTC,CASSQSLRGDNEQFF
NA,TRBJ2-7,14,TRBD1,TRBV5-1,TGCGCCAGCAGCTACACAGGGGACTCCTACGAGCAGTACTTC,CASSYTGDSYEQYF
NA,TRBJ1-4,13,TRBD1,TRBV10-3,TGTGCTTGTCAGGGGGGTCCTAATGAAAAACTGTTTTTT,CACQGGPNEKLFF
NA,TRBJ1-4,15,NA,TRBV5-1,TGCGCCAGCAGCTTATTGGGGCAGGGGCTTGAAAAACTGTTTTTT,CASSLLGQGLEKLFF
NA,TRBJ1-2,11,NA,TRBV29-1,TGCAGCGTTGACAGGGACTATGGCTACACCTTC,CSVDRDYGYTF
few,TRBJ1-5,13,NA,TRBV30,TGTGCCTGGAGTTTGGCGGACAATCAGCCCCAGCATTTT,CAWSLADNQPQHF
once,TRBJ2-1,15,TRBD2,TRBV30,TGTGCCTGGAGTGTGTTGGGACTAAGCTACAATGAGCAGTTCTTC,CAWSVLGLSYNEQFF
NA,TRBJ2-7,13,NA,TRBV15,TGTGCCACCAGCAGCGACAGGACCTACGAGCAGTACTTC,CATSSDRTYEQYF
NA,TRBJ1-3,16,TRBD1,TRBV19,TGTGCCAGTAGTATGGAGGGGGCGACCTCTGGAAACACCATATATTTT,CASSMEGATSGNTIYF
once,TRBJ1-5,14,NA,TRBV10-3,TGTGCCATCAGTGAATTCCTACAGGGACAGCCCCAGCATTTT,CAISEFLQGQPQHF
once,TRBJ2-5,11,NA,TRBV29-1,TGCAGCGTTGTACAGGGAGAGACCCAGTACTTC,CSVVQGETQYF
few,TRBJ1-2,14,TRBD1,TRBV6-6,TGTGCCAGCAGTTACTCCACGGGACAGGGAGTGTACACCTTC,CASSYSTGQGVYTF
once,TRBJ1-5,16,NA,TRBV19,TGTGCCAGTAGCAAAACAGGGTACGGTGAGGATCAGCCCCAGCATTTT,CASSKTGYGEDQPQHF
few,TRBJ1-4,16,NA,TRBV4-3,TGCGCCAGCAGCCATAGAACGGGAGCAACTAATGAAAAACTGTTTTTT,CASSHRTGATNEKLFF
NA,TRBJ2-1,14,TRBD2,TRBV19,TGTGCCAGTAGAAGACTAGCGGGCTCCGAAGGGCAGTTCTTC,CASRRLAGSEGQFF
NA,TRBJ1-4,14,NA,TRBV27,TGTGCCAGCAGGACGGGTGCAACTAATGAAAAACTGTTTTTT,CASRTGATNEKLFF
NA,TRBJ1-2,13,NA,TRBV2,TGTGCCAGCAGTGTTGGGGGGATCTATGGCTACACCTTC,CASSVGGIYGYTF
NA,TRBJ2-5,16,TRBD2,TRBV3-1/TRBV3-2,TGTGCCAGCAGCCCCCTCTCTAGCGGCCACCAAGAGACCCAGTACTTC,CASSPLSSGHQETQYF
NA,TRBJ2-5,14,NA,TRBV3-1/TRBV3-2,TGTGCCAGCAGCCAAGGACAGGCTCAAGAGACCCAGTACTTC,CASSQGQAQETQYF
NA,TRBJ2-7,13,TRBD1,TRBV12-5,TGTGCTAGTGTTCCGACAGGGAGCTACGAGCAGTACTTC,CASVPTGSYEQYF
NA,TRBJ2-7,16,NA,TRBV10-3,TGTGCCATCAGTGAGTTTTCGGGCAGGGACTCCTACGAGCAGTACTTC,CAISEFSGRDSYEQYF
NA,TRBJ2-1,15,NA,TRBV7-3,TGTGCCAGCAGCTTAAGCGGGGCAGGGTTCGCTGAGCAGTTCTTC,CASSLSGAGFAEQFF
few,TRBJ1-2,13,NA,TRBV5-4,TGTGCCAGCAGCTTTTATATCTCCTATGGCTACACCTTC,CASSFYISYGYTF
NA,TRBJ1-1,10,NA,TRBV20-1,TGCAGTGCTAGAGATCAGGAAGCTTTCTTT,CSARDQEAFF
NA,TRBJ2-1,18,NA,TRBV19,TGTGCCAGTAGGGATGCGGGATCTAACAAACTTTTATACAATGAGCAGTTCTTC,CASRDAGSNKLLYNEQFF
once,TRBJ1-3,18,TRBD1,TRBV5-1,TGCGCCAGCAGCTCCGGACAGGGCCCCATCTCCTCTGGAAACACCATATATTTT,CASSSGQGPISSGNTIYF
NA,TRBJ1-3,13,NA,TRBV28,TGTGCCAGCAGTTATCTTTCTGGAAACACCATATATTTT,CASSYLSGNTIYF
NA,TRBJ1-2,13,TRBD1,TRBV7-8,TGTGCCAGCAGCCAAGGACAGGGAGGGGGCTACACCTTC,CASSQGQGGGYTF
NA,TRBJ1-5,15,NA,TRBV28,TGTGCCAGCAGTTTAGAACGGTATAGCAATCAGCCCCAGCATTTT,CASSLERYSNQPQHF